This entry lists 18 T cell receptor beta chains sequenced from one sample in a study of blood T cell repertoires in COVID-19. Assay used: immunoSEQ multiplex PCR; TCRdb lists only in-frame clones, some missing. Altogether about 230,000 clones are present, 70% to 90% being singletons, with the ten largest covering about 1%. The specimen was peripheral blood. These receptors were taken from a middle-aged man with acute or convalescent COVID-19.

V is TRBV27 and J is TRBJ1-2; TRBD1 is a possible D gene (6 bases). The CDR3 totals 14 residues. Germline V CDR1 and CDR2: MNHEY, SMNVEV (reference sequence). V was shortened by 6 bases and J by 5 bases, with 16 bases between the two germline ends. CDR3 sequence reads: CASSPLDSGYGYTF. The CDR3 DNA reads TGTGCCAGCAGCCCTCTGGACAGTGGGTATGGCTACACCTTC.

The DNA for the CDR3 is TGTGCCAGCAGGCCCTTTGGGCGCCCAAATGAGCAGTTCTTC. It encodes CASRPFGRPNEQFF. The chain recombines TRBV28 with TRBJ2-1, with D unclear. Trimming removed 6 bases at V and 7 bases at J, with 16 bases between. The CDR3 extends over 14 amino acids. CDR1 is MDHEN, CDR2 SYDVKM, per germline.

V usage is TRBV19 and J usage is TRBJ2-7, with D perhaps TRBD2 (6 bases). CDR1 and CDR2 from the germline V gene are LNHDA and SQIVND (reference sequence). V was pared by 7 bases and J by 0 bases, with 16 bases between. CDR3 length equals 15 residues. CDR3: CASTRGTSSSYEQYF. CDR3 DNA: TGTGCCAGTACCCGGGGGACGTCAAGCTCCTACGAGCAGTACTTC.

J is TRBJ2-1 and V is TRBV3-1 (or the pseudogene TRBV3-2); 7 bases are a match to TRBD2. Germline trimming cut 4 bases from V and 12 bases from J; bases unmatched to any gene: 15. This CDR3 contains 15 residues. Germline V CDR1 and CDR2: LGHDT, YNNKEL (reference sequence). The CDR3 here is CASSPGLGPKGRQFF. The CDR3 DNA is TGTGCCAGCAGCCCCGGACTAGGCCCTAAGGGTAGGCAGTTCTTC.

This chain links TRBV29-1 with TRBJ1-1; 9 nucleotides align to TRBD1. Germline V gene sequence: CDR1 SQVTM, CDR2 ANQGSEA. With V trimmed by 6 bases and J by 0 bases, 14 bases remained unmatched. The CDR3 covers 17 residues. The CDR3 DNA is TGCAGCGTCCGCGATAAAACAGGGGGCCCTATGAACACTGAAGCTTTCTTT. Its protein is CSVRDKTGGPMNTEAFF.

The rearrangement uses TRBV12-3 or TRBV12-4 and TRBJ1-2; D gene uncertain. Between the trimmed V and J ends, which lost 5 bases and 8 bases, there was a span of 9 bases. CDR3 length: 11 amino acids. CDR3 sequence reads: CASSRLGGYTF. DNA of the CDR3: TGTGCCAGCAGTCGACTTGGGGGCTACACCTTC.

V usage is TRBV5-1 and J usage is TRBJ2-1, with 7 bases that match TRBD2. With 2 bases clipped from V and 1 base from J, the junction kept 0 bases outside the gene matches. The V gene's germline CDR1 is SGHRS and CDR2 YFSETQ. The CDR3 runs to 14 residues. CDR3 residues: CASSFGGSYNEQFF. Written as DNA, the CDR3 is TGCGCCAGCAGCTTCGGGGGGTCCTACAATGAGCAGTTCTTC. The whole variable domain, remainder taken from reference TRBV5-1 and TRBJ2-1, is KAGVTQTPRYLIKTRGQQVTLSCSPISGHRSVSWYQQTPGQGLQFLFEYFSETQRNKGNFPGRFSGRQFSNSRSEMNVSTLELGDSALYLCASSFGGSYNEQFFGPGTRLTVL.

V gene TRBV28 combines with J gene TRBJ1-1; 9 bases are shared with TRBD1. CDR1 MDHEN and CDR2 SYDVKM come from the germline V gene. The length of the CDR3 is 13 residues. Trimming removed 5 bases from V and 7 bases from J; junction bases left unmatched: 5. CDR3 region: CASSHRGQVEAFF. The CDR3 DNA is TGTGCCAGCAGTCACAGGGGGCAGGTTGAAGCTTTCTTT.

The CDR3 nucleotides read TGTGCCAGCAGCTTGCTAGCGGGGGGAGCCTTGGGCACCGGGGAGCTGTTTTTT. Protein sequence: CASSLLAGGALGTGELFF. The chain employs TRBV11-2 and TRBJ2-2, with 11 bases identical to TRBD2. This CDR3 is 18 amino acids long. CDR1 is SGHAT, CDR2 FQNNGV, per germline. The V gene end was trimmed by 3 bases and the J gene end by 4 bases; junction bases not matched to a gene: 10.

The genes are TRBV2 and TRBJ1-5; 11 bases are a match to TRBD1. CDR3 length: 17 residues. V dropped 7 bases and J dropped 5; count of bases not matched to a gene: 13. The germline V gene encodes CDR1 SNHLY and CDR2 FYNNEI. Here the CDR3 DNA reads TGTGCCAGCACACCGGACAGGGGGCGAAGTTTTTATCAGCCCCAGCATTTT. Its protein product is CASTPDRGRSFYQPQHF. The whole variable domain, filled in from reference TRBV2 and TRBJ1-5, reads EPEVTQTPSHQVTQMGQEVILRCVPISNHLYFYWYRQILGQKVEFLVSFYNNEISEKSEIFDDQFSVERPDGSNFTLKIRSTKLEDSAMYFCASTPDRGRSFYQPQHFGDGTRLSIL.

Notes on this clone: Distinct nucleotide sequences in the sample also encode this CDR3. The J gene is TRBJ1-2, the V gene TRBV11-2, with 9 bases aligning to TRBD1. The germline CDR1 and CDR2 sequences are SGHAT and FQNNGV. V lost 6 bases, J lost 8 bases, and 7 bases stayed unmatched. This CDR3 contains 13 residues. The CDR3 region has the DNA TGTGCCAGCAGTCCACAGGGGGCGGGAGGCTACACCTTC. It is translated as CASSPQGAGGYTF.

J is TRBJ1-1 and V is TRBV5-1; D is undetermined. CDR3 size: 14 residues. V was cut by 5 bases and J by 1 base, with 12 bases left in between. In germline, CDR1 is SGHRS, CDR2 YFSETQ. The CDR3 nucleotides read TGCGCCAGCAGACCACTTAGTCCGAACACTGAAGCTTTCTTT. This gives the protein CASRPLSPNTEAFF.

The rearrangement uses TRBV14 and TRBJ1-1; TRBD1 matches 11 bases. Losses at the gene ends were 5 bases for V and 6 bases for J; bases not matched to a gene: 5. The CDR3 extends over 14 amino acids. Germline V gene data show CDR1 as SGHDN and CDR2 as FVKESK. CDR3 DNA sequence: TGTGCCAGCAGCAGGGACAGGGGGTACCCTGAAGCTTTCTTT. As protein: CASSRDRGYPEAFF.

V is TRBV7-2 and J is TRBJ2-5; 7 bases line up with TRBD1. Trimming at V came to 6 bases and at J to 2 bases, leaving 9 bases not matched to a gene. CDR3 length: 15 amino acids. Germline CDR1 is SGHTA and CDR2 is FQGNSA. CDR3 nucleotide sequence: TGTGCCAGCAGACAAACAGGGGTAGGGCAAGAGACCCAGTACTTC. It specifies CASRQTGVGQETQYF.

The genes are TRBV10-3 and TRBJ1-5, with 11 bases matching TRBD1. Germline V gene data show CDR1 as ENHRY and CDR2 as SYGVKD. V trimming: 5 bases; J trimming: 8 bases; junction bases outside the gene matches: 8. This CDR3 is 15 amino acids long. The CDR3 DNA reads as TGTGCCATCAGTTCACCGGGACAGGGGGTTGAGCCCCAGCATTTT. Translated: CAISSPGQGVEPQHF.

The V call is TRBV7-2, the J call TRBJ1-2; tentatively, D is TRBD1 (5 bases). This CDR3 spans 14 amino acids. Germline assignment: CDR1 SGHTA and CDR2 FQGNSA. Trimming cost V 5 bases and J 8 bases, with 18 bases left between them. The CDR3: CASSPRGGTDGYTF. CDR3 nucleotides: TGTGCCAGCAGCCCCCGTGGGGGGACGGACGGCTACACCTTC. The full variable domain, with the rest looked up from reference TRBV7-2 and TRBJ1-2, is GAGVSQSPSNKVTEKGKDVELRCDPISGHTALYWYRQSLGQGLEFLIYFQGNSAPDKSGLPSDRFSAERTGGSVSTLTIQRTQQEDSAVYLCASSPRGGTDGYTFGSGTRLTVV.

V gene TRBV5-6 combines with J gene TRBJ2-2, with D perhaps matching TRBD2 (6 bases). The germline V gene encodes CDR1 SGHDT and CDR2 YYEEEE. With 3 bases removed from V and 1 base from J, the gap between germline ends came to 13 bases. This CDR3 spans 16 amino acids. CDR3 in amino acids: CASSWGRTENTGELFF. CDR3 sequence (DNA): TGTGCCAGCAGCTGGGGGAGGACGGAGAACACCGGGGAGCTGTTTTTT.

The genes are TRBV30 and TRBJ2-5; 7 nucleotides line up with TRBD1. CDR1 and CDR2 from the germline V gene are GTSNPN and SVGIG (reference sequence). With V trimmed by 0 bases and J by 0 bases, 4 bases remained unmatched. This CDR3 is built from 15 residues. CDR3 DNA: TGTGCCTGGAGTGTAACCAGGGGGTACCAAGAGACCCAGTACTTC. Its translation: CAWSVTRGYQETQYF.